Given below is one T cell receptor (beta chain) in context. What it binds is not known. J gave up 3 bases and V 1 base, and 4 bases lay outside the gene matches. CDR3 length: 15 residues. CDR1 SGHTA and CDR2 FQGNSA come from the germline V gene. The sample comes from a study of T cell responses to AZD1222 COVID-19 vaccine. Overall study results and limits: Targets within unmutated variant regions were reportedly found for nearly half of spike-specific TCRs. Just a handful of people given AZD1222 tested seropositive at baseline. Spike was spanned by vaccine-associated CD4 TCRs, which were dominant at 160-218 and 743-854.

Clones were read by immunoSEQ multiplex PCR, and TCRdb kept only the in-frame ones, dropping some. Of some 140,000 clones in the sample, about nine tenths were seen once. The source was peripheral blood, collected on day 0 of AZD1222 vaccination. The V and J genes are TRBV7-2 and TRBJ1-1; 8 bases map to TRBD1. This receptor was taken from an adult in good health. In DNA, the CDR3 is TGTGCCAGCAGCTTAGGTCAGGGGGCGGACACTGAAGCTTTCTTT. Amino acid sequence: CASSLGQGADTEAFF.